This T cell receptor beta chain is from a study of cytotoxic CD8 clonotypes in ibrutinib-treated CLL. Study conclusions and caveats: Pretreatment clonality was elevated relative to age-matched healthy donors and paralleled circulating CD8+ T-cell counts.

The count of this clone is one. What it binds is unknown. Clones were read by immunoSEQ multiplex PCR, and TCRdb kept only the in-frame ones, dropping some. The sample shows more than 12,000 clones, approximately 58% of them seen only once. Deletions cut 7 bases from V and 13 bases from J, with 13 bases between. This CDR3 spans 11 amino acids. Germline-derived CDR1 and CDR2 are MNHEY and SVGAGI. The V call is TRBV6-5, the J call TRBJ2-2, with D tentatively TRBD2 (6 bases). The source of this sequence is a human donor with chronic lymphocytic leukemia. The source material was PBMCs, sampled before ibrutinib treatment. This CDR3 reads CASTLGGRLFF. CDR3 in DNA: TGTGCCAGCACCTTGGGGGGACGGCTGTTTTTT.